The 27 T cell receptor beta chains listed next were all sequenced from one sample in a study of blood T cell repertoires in COVID-19. TCRdb keeps only in-frame clones here, not all; method: immunoSEQ multiplex PCR. The table lists roughly 400,000 clones, roughly 84% of them singletons. Material for sequencing was PBMCs or T cells enriched from blood (not recorded which). Every receptor here comes from a young woman who had been exposed to COVID-19.

This chain links TRBV25-1 with TRBJ2-5; the D gene is possibly TRBD2 (5 bases). Between the trimmed V and J ends, which lost 7 bases and 1 base, there was a span of 16 bases. The CDR3 totals 15 residues. Germline-derived CDR1 and CDR2 are MGHDK and SYGVNS. CDR3 bases: TGTGCCAGCACCATCCGGGCGGGCTCCCAAGAGACCCAGTACTTC. It specifies CASTIRAGSQETQYF. Drawing the rest from reference TRBV25-1 and TRBJ2-5, the complete variable domain is EADIYQTPRYLVIGTGKKITLECSQTMGHDKMYWYQQDPGMELHLIHYSYGVNSTEKGDLSSESTVSRIRTEHFPLTLESARPSHTSQYLCASTIRAGSQETQYFGPGTRLLVL.

The rearrangement links TRBV15 to TRBJ2-3; 11 bases agree with TRBD2. From germline, CDR1 is LNHNV and CDR2 YYDKDF (reference sequence). CDR3 size: 17 residues. Trimming cost V 0 bases and J 5 bases; bases outside gene matches: 7. The CDR3 here is CATSRDRRGLAGDTQYF. The CDR3 nucleotides are TGTGCCACCAGCAGAGATCGACGTGGACTAGCGGGAGATACGCAGTATTTT.

The chain employs TRBV30 and TRBJ2-5; tentative D call: TRBD2 (5 bases). The CDR3 covers 13 residues. The ends were cut back, 5 bases at V and 4 bases at J, with 14 bases in the middle. Germline V gene data show CDR1 as GTSNPN and CDR2 as SVGIG (reference sequence). In DNA, the CDR3 is TGTGCCTGGGGACCGGGCCGGGGAGAGACCCAGTACTTC. Translating gives CAWGPGRGETQYF.

The chain combines TRBV5-1 with TRBJ2-1, with 8 bases fitting TRBD2. Unmatched junction bases numbered 6, after V lost 0 bases and J lost 4 bases. The V gene's germline CDR1 is SGHRS and CDR2 YFSETQ. The CDR3 sequence is 16 residues long. In DNA form, the CDR3 reads TGCGCCAGCAGCTTGGGGGCTATAGCGGGGTACAATGAGCAGTTCTTC. Protein product: CASSLGAIAGYNEQFF.

The CDR3 sequence is CASSPGLSYGNQPQHF. As DNA, the CDR3 is TGCGCCAGCAGCCCGGGACTCTCCTATGGCAATCAGCCCCAGCATTTT. The gene calls are TRBV5-1 and TRBJ1-5; weak D call: TRBD1 (5 bases). Germline CDR1 and CDR2: SGHRS and YFSETQ. Trimming left V 4 bases short and J 2 bases short, with 16 bases between. There are 16 residues in the CDR3.

The gene calls are TRBV21-1 and TRBJ2-7; the table gives TRBD1 as D, unverified against the DNA. TRBV21-1 is listed as a pseudogene. CDR3 length: 14 amino acids. This chain's CDR3 is CARHRGRSFYEQYF. The CDR3 region has the DNA TGTGCCAGACACCGTGGCAGGTCCTTCTACGAGCAGTACTTC.

V usage is TRBV3-1 (or the pseudogene TRBV3-2) and J usage is TRBJ1-6; TRBD1 aligns across 7 bases. CDR1 LGHDT and CDR2 YNNKEL come from the germline V gene (reference sequence). CDR3 length equals 16 residues. With 2 bases clipped from V and 6 bases from J, the junction kept 7 bases outside the gene matches. The CDR3 bases are TGTGCCAGCAGCCAACCCCTGAGGGGGCTTAATTCACCCCTCCACTTT. Protein: CASSQPLRGLNSPLHF.

The chain recombines TRBV18 with TRBJ1-5; D gene unclear. V lost 2 bases to trimming and J lost 0 bases, with 8 bases between them. The CDR3 extends over 15 amino acids. Germline CDR1 and CDR2: KGHSH and LQKENI. CDR3 sequence reads: CASSPYVNSNQPQHF. CDR3 sequence (DNA): TGTGCCAGCTCACCATATGTAAATAGCAATCAGCCCCAGCATTTT.

The chain joins TRBV5-5 to TRBJ1-2; 9 nucleotides align to TRBD1. CDR3 size: 16 residues. The V gene end was trimmed by 0 bases and the J gene end by 4 bases; junction bases not matched to a gene: 7. Germline V lookup: CDR1 SGHKS, CDR2 YYEKEE (reference sequence). CDR3 sequence (DNA): TGTGCCAGCAGCTTGGGGACAGGGGTTTCGGGCTATGGCTACACCTTC. Its translation is CASSLGTGVSGYGYTF.

The chain has TRBV25-1 and TRBJ2-3, with D possibly being TRBD2 (5 bases). The CDR3 is 15 amino acids. Germline assignment: CDR1 MGHDK and CDR2 SYGVNS. V was clipped by 8 bases and J by 3 bases, with 18 bases between them. The CDR3 reads CASQEADFLTDTQYF. The CDR3 coding sequence is TGTGCCAGCCAAGAAGCGGACTTTTTAACAGATACGCAGTATTTT.

The chain employs TRBV19 and TRBJ2-3, with D possibly TRBD1 on 6 matching bases. Looked up from germline, CDR1 is LNHDA and CDR2 is SQIVND (reference sequence). The CDR3 is 17 residues long. Trimming took off 6 bases at V and 1 base at J, with 20 bases between the two ends. The CDR3 nucleotides are TGTGCCAGTAGGGACTCAGGGGCTCCCTTCGGCACAGATACGCAGTATTTT. Translation: CASRDSGAPFGTDTQYF.

V gene TRBV7-8 combines with J gene TRBJ1-1, with 7 bases lining up with TRBD1. V shed 3 bases and J 5 bases; nucleotides not matched to a gene: 9. The CDR3 covers 15 residues. Germline CDR1 reads SGHVS; CDR2 reads FQNEAQ. This CDR3 reads CASSLTGSLGTEAFF. The CDR3 DNA reads as TGTGCCAGCAGCTTGACAGGGTCGTTGGGGACTGAAGCTTTCTTT.

This clone was observed a few times. The gene calls are TRBV9 and TRBJ2-2; D might be TRBD2 (5 bases). Germline CDR1 SGDLS, CDR2 YYNGEE. This CDR3 comprises 15 residues. The germline V and J ends were trimmed by 0 bases and 3 bases, with 9 bases remaining between them. The CDR3 is CASSVVGSDTGELFF. In nucleotides, the CDR3 is TGTGCCAGCAGCGTAGTTGGTAGCGACACCGGGGAGCTGTTTTTT.

The chain is built from TRBV2 and TRBJ1-5; the match to TRBD1 covers 7 bases. The V gene end was trimmed by 4 bases and the J gene end by 1 base; junction bases not matched to a gene: 4. From germline, CDR1 is SNHLY and CDR2 FYNNEI. This CDR3 is built from 15 residues. The CDR3 sequence is CASSGGQSSNQPQHF. Here the CDR3 DNA reads TGTGCCAGCAGTGGGGGACAGAGCAGCAATCAGCCCCAGCATTTT.

The chain is built from TRBV6-2 or TRBV6-3 and TRBJ2-5, with D possibly being TRBD2 (5 bases). CDR3 size: 17 residues. V lost 4 bases to trimming and J lost 2 bases, with 20 bases between them. The germline CDR1 and CDR2 sequences are MNHEY and SVGEGT. CDR3 nucleotide sequence: TGTGCCAGCAGTTCCCTCTCCCCACAACGGGGACAAGAGACCCAGTACTTC. It yields the protein CASSSLSPQRGQETQYF.

The chain carries TRBV14 and TRBJ2-1, with D perhaps matching TRBD1 (5 bases). V was cut by 2 bases and J by 1 base, with 9 bases left in between. This CDR3 is built from 15 residues. CDR1 and CDR2 from the germline V gene are SGHDN and FVKESK. CDR3 sequence reads: CASSQLPGSYNEQFF. CDR3 DNA: TGTGCCAGCAGCCAATTACCAGGGTCCTACAATGAGCAGTTCTTC.

This rearrangement joins TRBV6-5 to TRBJ2-7; TRBD1 matches at 7 bases. The CDR3 length is 16 residues. V trimming: 2 bases; J trimming: 0 bases; junction bases outside the gene matches: 7. Germline V gives CDR1 MNHEY, CDR2 SVGAGI. The CDR3 DNA is TGTGCCAGCAGTTACCCCCGGGACAGAAACTCCTACGAGCAGTACTTC. Translated: CASSYPRDRNSYEQYF.

This chain connects TRBV19 to TRBJ2-3; perhaps TRBD2 as D (7 bases). Germline CDR1 reads LNHDA; CDR2 reads SQIVND (reference sequence). V lost 8 bases and J lost 3, with 15 bases in between. This CDR3 is built from 14 residues. Here the CDR3 reads CASALGGGTDTQYF. The CDR3, as DNA: TGTGCCAGTGCTCTAGGGGGGGGTACAGATACGCAGTATTTT. Full variable domain (missing parts from reference TRBV19 and TRBJ2-3): DGGITQSPKYLFRKEGQNVTLSCEQNLNHDAMYWYRQDPGQGLRLIYYSQIVNDFQKGDIAEGYSVSREKKESFPLTVTSAQKNPTAFYLCASALGGGTDTQYFGPGTRLTVL.

The chain uses TRBV11-2 and TRBJ2-1; 12 nucleotides line up with TRBD2. CDR3 size: 17 residues. Germline V CDR1 and CDR2: SGHAT, FQNNGV. After removal of 1 base from V and 6 bases from J, the junction contained 7 bases not matched to a gene. CDR3 nucleotide sequence: TGTGCCAGCAGCTTAGTTCTAGCGGGGGGGCCTTCCAATGAGCAGTTCTTC. Protein sequence: CASSLVLAGGPSNEQFF.

J is TRBJ2-5 and V is TRBV24-1; 7 bases agree with TRBD2. The germline CDR1 and CDR2 sequences are KGHDR and SFDVKD. Germline trimming cut 3 bases from V and 2 bases from J; bases unmatched to any gene: 8. The CDR3 runs 16 residues. This chain's CDR3 is CATSDATGGPQETQYF. In DNA form, the CDR3 reads TGTGCCACCAGTGATGCGACGGGAGGACCACAAGAGACCCAGTACTTC.

The gene calls are TRBV21-1 and TRBJ2-3; the table calls TRBD1, which could not be checked here. TRBV21-1 is marked as a pseudogene. The length of the CDR3 is 16 residues. This CDR3 is CASSKESQNFADTQYF. The CDR3 DNA reads TGTGCCAGCAGCAAAGAGTCACAGAATTTCGCAGATACGCAGTATTTT.

The chain employs TRBV29-1 and TRBJ1-5, with a weak D call TRBD1 (5 bases). This CDR3 spans 13 amino acids. CDR1 SQVTM and CDR2 ANQGSEA come from the germline V gene. V was cut by 1 base and J by 6 bases, with 10 bases left in between. The CDR3 loop is CSVEGGAGQPQHF. CDR3 nucleotide sequence: TGCAGCGTTGAAGGGGGCGCAGGTCAGCCCCAGCATTTT. The full variable domain, rest sourced from reference TRBV29-1 and TRBJ1-5, is SAVISQKPSRDICQRGTSLTIQCQVDSQVTMMFWYRQQPGQSLTLIATANQGSEATYESGFVIDKFPISRPNLTFSTLTVSNMSPEDSSIYLCSVEGGAGQPQHFGDGTRLSIL.

This chain joins TRBV6-5 and TRBJ1-2; D not resolved. The V gene's germline CDR1 is MNHEY and CDR2 SVGAGI. The CDR3 length is 16 residues. V was pared by 0 bases and J by 8 bases, with 19 bases between. The CDR3 nucleotides read TGTGCCAGCAGTTACTCGATTTTGGTGCTGGGAGGCGGCTACACCTTC. Translated, it gives CASSYSILVLGGGYTF.

In DNA, the CDR3 is TGTGCCAGCAGTTTAAGCCGCGGTGAAGCTTTCTTT. This sequence encodes CASSLSRGEAFF. V and J are TRBV28 and TRBJ1-1; no definite D call. The CDR3 spans 12 residues. Germline V CDR1 and CDR2: MDHEN, SYDVKM. With 2 bases removed from V and 7 bases from J, the gap between germline ends came to 8 bases.

The gene calls are TRBV4-3 and TRBJ1-2; 7 nucleotides match TRBD1. Germline V CDR1 and CDR2: LGHNA, YSLEER. Germline trimming cut 3 bases from V and 13 bases from J; bases unmatched to any gene: 17. The CDR3 is 15 amino acids. In DNA, the CDR3 is TGCGCCAGCAGCCAGGTACCCGGGACAGTCGGTGTTACCACCTTC. It encodes CASSQVPGTVGVTTF.

The table lists this clone with a count of one. This rearrangement joins TRBV5-1 to TRBJ2-1; 9 positions agree with TRBD2. Losses at the gene ends were 4 bases for V and 6 bases for J; bases not matched to a gene: 8. CDR1 is SGHRS and CDR2 is YFSETQ in the germline V gene. The CDR3 extends over 15 amino acids. This CDR3 is CASSTSGTSFNEQFF. Here the CDR3 DNA reads TGCGCCAGCAGCACCTCCGGGACTAGCTTCAATGAGCAGTTCTTC.

The chain couples TRBV16 to TRBJ1-5; D gene unclear. CDR1 is KGHSY and CDR2 is FQNENV in the germline V gene. Trimming left V 5 bases short and J 9 bases short, with 14 bases between. This CDR3 has 13 residues. CDR3 bases: TGTGCCAGCAGCGAAGGAAATCCGGGGCCCCAGCATTTT. It codes for CASSEGNPGPQHF.